These 2 T cell receptor beta chains originate from one sample sequenced in a study of regulatory T cells in long-lasting Graves disease. Arm-PCR with iRepertoire HTBI primers amplified the CDR3 regions for these TCR beta libraries. TCRdb processed the multiplex PCR reads anew with MiXCR; each CDR3 protein has one entry. The sample yields 350,000 to 450,000 distinct CDR3 sequences, 15% seen once. The sample's time point: newly diagnosed GD, antithyroid drugs for less than 3 months. Generation of the TCR library employed RNA extracted from PBMCs. The sample also formed part of further work on T cells in Graves' hyperthyroidism and ophthalmopathy.

Specimen: peripheral blood mononuclear cells (PBMCs), collected at new diagnosis, from a patient treated with antithyroid drugs. These receptor sequences come from a woman in her thirties or forties with Graves disease.

This clonotype occurred a few times. This rearrangement joins TRBV18 to TRBJ2-7; 8 nucleotides line up with TRBD2. The germline gives CDR1 KGHSH, CDR2 LQKENI. V was pared by 5 bases and J by 5 bases, with 11 bases of the junction left unmatched. The CDR3 is 15 amino acids. CDR3 sequence: CASSSTTSGSDEQYF. The CDR3 nucleotides are TGTGCCAGCTCATCCACTACTAGCGGTTCTGACGAGCAGTACTTC.

Ten or more counts support this clonotype. The chain employs TRBV28 and TRBJ2-1; the D gene is possibly TRBD1 (5 bases). The V gene's germline CDR1 is MDHEN and CDR2 SYDVKM. V was pared by 6 bases and J by 3 bases, with 21 bases between. The CDR3 loop spans 17 amino acids. The CDR3 nucleotides are TGTGCCAGCAGATATTTACAGGAGTCGATGGGCTACAATGAGCAGTTCTTC. Encoded protein: CASRYLQESMGYNEQFF.